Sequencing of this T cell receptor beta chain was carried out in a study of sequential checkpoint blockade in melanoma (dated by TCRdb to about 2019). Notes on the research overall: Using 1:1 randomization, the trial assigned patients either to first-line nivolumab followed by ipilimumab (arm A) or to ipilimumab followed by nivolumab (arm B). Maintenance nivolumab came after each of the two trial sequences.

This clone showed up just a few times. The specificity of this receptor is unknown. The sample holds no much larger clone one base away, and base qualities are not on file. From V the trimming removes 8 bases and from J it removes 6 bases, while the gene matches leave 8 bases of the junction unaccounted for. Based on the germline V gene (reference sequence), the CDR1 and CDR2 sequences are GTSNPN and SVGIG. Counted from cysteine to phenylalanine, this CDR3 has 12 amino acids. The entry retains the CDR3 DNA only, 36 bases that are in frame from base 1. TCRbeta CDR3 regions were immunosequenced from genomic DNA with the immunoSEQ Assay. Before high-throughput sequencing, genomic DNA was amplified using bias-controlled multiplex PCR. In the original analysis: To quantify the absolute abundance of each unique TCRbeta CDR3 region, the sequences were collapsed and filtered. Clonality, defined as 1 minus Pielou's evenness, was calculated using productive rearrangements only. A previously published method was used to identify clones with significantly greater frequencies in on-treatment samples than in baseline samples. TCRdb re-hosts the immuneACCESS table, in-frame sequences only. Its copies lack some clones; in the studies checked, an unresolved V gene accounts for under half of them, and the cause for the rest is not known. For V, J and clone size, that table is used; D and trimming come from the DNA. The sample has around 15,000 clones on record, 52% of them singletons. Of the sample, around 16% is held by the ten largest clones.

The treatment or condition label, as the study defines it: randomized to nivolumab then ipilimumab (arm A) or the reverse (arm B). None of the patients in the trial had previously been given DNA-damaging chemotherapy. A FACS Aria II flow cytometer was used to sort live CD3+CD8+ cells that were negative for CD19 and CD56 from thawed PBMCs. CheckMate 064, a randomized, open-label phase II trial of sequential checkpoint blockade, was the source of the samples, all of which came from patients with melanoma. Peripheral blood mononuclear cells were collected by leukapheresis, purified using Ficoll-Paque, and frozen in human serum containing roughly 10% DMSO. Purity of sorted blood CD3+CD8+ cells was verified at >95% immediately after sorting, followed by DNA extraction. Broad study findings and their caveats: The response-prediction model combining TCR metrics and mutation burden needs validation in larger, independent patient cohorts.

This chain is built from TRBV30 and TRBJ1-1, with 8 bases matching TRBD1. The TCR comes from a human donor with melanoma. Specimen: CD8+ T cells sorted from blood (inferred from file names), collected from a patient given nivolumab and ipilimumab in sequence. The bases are TGTGCCGGGCAACAGGGGGTAGCTGAAGCTTTCTTT. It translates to CAGQQGVAEAFF. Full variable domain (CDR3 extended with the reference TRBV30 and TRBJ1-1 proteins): SQTIHQWPATLVQPVGSPLSLECTVEGTSNPNLYWYRQAAGRGLQLLFYSVGIGQISSEVPQNLSASRPQDRQFILSSKKLLLSDSGFYLCAGQQGVAEAFFGQGTRLTVV.